Each of the 30 T cell receptor beta chains below was sequenced from the same sample in a study of blood T cell repertoires in COVID-19. Here immunoSEQ multiplex PCR was the method, and the copy in TCRdb shows in-frame clones only, minus some. The data hold about 35,000 clones, with roughly four fifths observed a single time. Sequencing was performed on peripheral blood. Receptors were obtained from a man older than 75 with active or convalescent COVID-19.

This chain joins TRBV13 and TRBJ2-7; possibly TRBD1 for D (6 bases). The CDR3 length is 14 residues. V lost 4 bases, J lost 1 base, and 11 bases lay in between. Looked up from germline, CDR1 is PRHDT and CDR2 is FYEKMQ (reference sequence). The CDR3 region is CASSSRQDSYEQYF. Written as DNA, the CDR3 is TGTGCCAGCAGCTCGCGACAGGATTCCTACGAGCAGTACTTC.

The rearrangement uses TRBV5-1 and TRBJ2-1; 11 nucleotides line up with TRBD1. This CDR3 is 15 amino acids long. V trimming: 0 bases; J trimming: 9 bases; junction bases outside the gene matches: 5. Germline V gene sequence: CDR1 SGHRS, CDR2 YFSETQ. The CDR3 region has the DNA TGCGCCAGCAGCTTGGTCCCGGGACAGGGGGGTGAGCAGTTCTTC. This sequence encodes CASSLVPGQGGEQFF.

The chain carries TRBV11-2 and TRBJ2-5; maybe TRBD2 (6 bases). In germline, CDR1 is SGHAT, CDR2 FQNNGV. The V end lost 1 base, the J end lost 5 bases, and 8 bases lay between the germline ends. This CDR3 is built from 13 residues. DNA of the CDR3: TGTGCCAGCAGCTTAGCACGGGAGGAGACCCAGTACTTC. This translates into CASSLAREETQYF.

This chain links TRBV5-8 with TRBJ1-5; D is uncertain. The CDR3 extends over 15 amino acids. The ends were cut back, 1 base at V and 1 base at J, with 9 bases in the middle. CDR1 SGHTS and CDR2 YDEGEE come from the germline V gene. DNA of the CDR3: TGTGCCAGCAGCTTGATGAGAGGGAGCAATCAGCCCCAGCATTTT. Translated, it gives CASSLMRGSNQPQHF.

The CDR3 region has the DNA TGTGCCAGCAGTACCCGGACAGATCTTGGAAACACCATATATTTT. Residues: CASSTRTDLGNTIYF. This chain uses TRBV6-5 with TRBJ1-3; tentatively, D is TRBD1 (6 bases). Germline CDR1 MNHEY, CDR2 SVGAGI. The CDR3 totals 15 residues. V was pared by 5 bases and J by 3 bases, with 14 bases between.

A few counts support this clone. The J gene is TRBJ2-7, the V gene TRBV2; D perhaps matches TRBD1 (5 bases). In germline, CDR1 is SNHLY, CDR2 FYNNEI. The CDR3 is made up of 16 amino acids. The ends were cut back, 0 bases at V and 3 bases at J, with 15 bases in the middle. CDR3 protein: CASSEALAGQLYEQYF. The CDR3 coding sequence is TGTGCCAGCAGTGAAGCGCTGGCAGGGCAGCTCTACGAGCAGTACTTC. Using reference TRBV2 and TRBJ2-7 for the parts outside the CDR3, the full variable domain is EPEVTQTPSHQVTQMGQEVILRCVPISNHLYFYWYRQILGQKVEFLVSFYNNEISEKSEIFDDQFSVERPDGSNFTLKIRSTKLEDSAMYFCASSEALAGQLYEQYFGPGTRLTVT.

The chain joins TRBV9 to TRBJ2-7; D may be TRBD2 (6 bases). This CDR3 spans 12 amino acids. CDR1 is SGDLS and CDR2 is YYNGEE in the germline V gene. Trimming took 4 bases from V and 6 from J, leaving 11 bases between them. CDR3 sequence reads: CASSRDSAEQYF. CDR3 nucleotide sequence: TGTGCCAGCAGCCGGGACTCCGCCGAGCAGTACTTC.

In this sample, this clone turned up once. The chain carries TRBV28 and TRBJ1-1; D might be TRBD1 (5 bases). The CDR3 sequence is 17 residues long. CDR1 MDHEN and CDR2 SYDVKM come from the germline V gene. Deletions cut 6 bases from V and 1 base from J, with 21 bases between. The CDR3 region has the DNA TGTGCCAGCAGCCAGCCCGTCCTTCAGACAGAGAACACTGAAGCTTTCTTT. Translating gives CASSQPVLQTENTEAFF.

CDR3 sequence reads: CASTRGDSYEQYF. CDR3 in DNA: TGTGCCAGCACAAGGGGCGACTCCTACGAGCAGTACTTC. The chain links TRBV6-5 to TRBJ2-7, with D perhaps TRBD1 (5 bases). Germline CDR1 reads MNHEY; CDR2 reads SVGAGI. The CDR3 is made up of 13 amino acids. Trimming took off 7 bases at V and 0 bases at J, with 10 bases between the two ends.

This chain uses TRBV2 with TRBJ1-1; TRBD1 aligns across 7 bases. The CDR3 loop spans 10 amino acids. From germline, CDR1 is SNHLY and CDR2 FYNNEI. J was trimmed by 6 bases and V by 9 bases; bases with no gene match: 1. CDR3 in amino acids: CASQGAEAFF. Here the CDR3 DNA reads TGTGCCAGTCAGGGGGCTGAAGCTTTCTTT.

This clone showed up just once. J is TRBJ2-6 and V is TRBV5-1, with no clear D. The germline V gene has CDR1 SGHRS and CDR2 YFSETQ. V was clipped by 6 bases and J by 0 bases, with 10 bases between them. The CDR3 is 15 residues long. In DNA form, the CDR3 reads TGCGCCAGCACCCAACAGTTCTCTGGGGCCAACGTCCTGACTTTC. Protein sequence: CASTQQFSGANVLTF.

The chain joins TRBV5-1 to TRBJ2-2, with D hard to call. The CDR3 totals 13 residues. Germline lookup yields CDR1 SGHRS and CDR2 YFSETQ. The V end lost 3 bases, the J end lost 1 base, and 4 bases lay between the germline ends. CDR3 nucleotides: TGCGCCAGCAGCTCAAAGAACACCGGGGAGCTGTTTTTT. This translates into CASSSKNTGELFF.

V usage is TRBV4-1 and J usage is TRBJ1-2; a possible D gene is TRBD1 (5 bases). The V end lost 1 base, the J end lost 0 bases, and 9 bases lay between the germline ends. The CDR3 covers 15 residues. Per the germline V gene, CDR1 is MGHRA and CDR2 is YSYEKL. The DNA of the CDR3 is TGCGCCAGCAGCCAAGCCGGCAGGGCTAACTATGGCTACACCTTC. Protein sequence: CASSQAGRANYGYTF.

The V gene is TRBV7-9, the J gene TRBJ2-5; weak D call: TRBD1 (5 bases). The germline V gene encodes CDR1 SEHNR and CDR2 FQNEAQ (reference sequence). Trimming took off 1 base at V and 5 bases at J, with 14 bases between the two ends. CDR3 length: 15 amino acids. Here the CDR3 DNA reads TGTGCCAGCAGCTTAGGGGGCCAGGGTTTGGAGACCCAGTACTTC. Amino acid sequence: CASSLGGQGLETQYF.

The chain carries TRBV15 and TRBJ2-1, with TRBD1 matching over 8 bases. The junction had 8 bases not matched to a gene; V was cut back by 4 bases and J by 6 bases. In germline, CDR1 is LNHNV, CDR2 YYDKDF (reference sequence). The CDR3 is 15 residues long. The CDR3 sequence is CATSNDRGSINEQFF. In DNA form, the CDR3 reads TGTGCCACCAGCAACGACAGGGGCTCAATCAATGAGCAGTTCTTC.

This clone came up a few times. This chain links TRBV2 with TRBJ2-4; 7 bases are a match to TRBD1. V dropped 2 bases and J dropped 3; count of bases not matched to a gene: 4. Germline assignment: CDR1 SNHLY and CDR2 FYNNEI. The CDR3 runs 15 residues. This CDR3 reads CASSEKGAGKNIQYF. The CDR3 nucleotides are TGTGCCAGCAGTGAAAAGGGGGCAGGCAAAAACATTCAGTACTTC.

The CDR3 nucleotides are TGTGCCAGCAGTGAAAGTGGGACAGGGAGGAACGAGCAGTACTTC. Amino acid sequence: CASSESGTGRNEQYF. The chain has TRBV2 and TRBJ2-7, with 9 positions matching TRBD1. Germline CDR1 SNHLY, CDR2 FYNNEI. Trimming cost V 2 bases and J 5 bases; bases outside gene matches: 7. There are 15 residues in the CDR3. The full variable domain, rest sourced from reference TRBV2 and TRBJ2-7, is EPEVTQTPSHQVTQMGQEVILRCVPISNHLYFYWYRQILGQKVEFLVSFYNNEISEKSEIFDDQFSVERPDGSNFTLKIRSTKLEDSAMYFCASSESGTGRNEQYFGPGTRLTVT.

V is TRBV7-9 and J is TRBJ1-2; D call uncertain. CDR3 length: 13 amino acids. Germline V gene sequence: CDR1 SEHNR, CDR2 FQNEAQ (reference sequence). V was cut by 5 bases and J by 4 bases, with 11 bases left in between. CDR3 residues: CASSPHGIYGYTF. CDR3 sequence (DNA): TGTGCCAGCAGCCCCCACGGGATCTATGGCTACACCTTC.

The CDR3 DNA is TGTGCCAGCAGTTTTAGCCGGTCAACCGGGGAGCTGTTTTTT. Translated, it gives CASSFSRSTGELFF. The chain recombines TRBV27 with TRBJ2-2; no clear D gene. Trimming took off 3 bases at V and 5 bases at J, with 10 bases between the two ends. CDR3 length equals 14 residues. Per germline, CDR1 MNHEY and CDR2 SMNVEV (reference sequence).

This sequence joins TRBV6-2 or TRBV6-3 and TRBJ2-7; 12 bases align to TRBD2. V dropped 6 bases and J dropped 6; count of bases not matched to a gene: 15. The CDR3 has 17 amino acids. CDR1 and CDR2 from the germline V gene are MNHEY and SVGEGT. In nucleotides, the CDR3 is TGTGCCAGCAGCCCAACCCCTCCTCCTAGCGGGAGGGCCGAGCAGTACTTC. Its protein product is CASSPTPPPSGRAEQYF.

The chain recombines TRBV16 with TRBJ2-6; possibly TRBD1 for D (6 bases). In germline, CDR1 is KGHSY, CDR2 FQNENV. Trimming took off 3 bases at V and 4 bases at J, with 10 bases between the two ends. The CDR3 is 15 residues long. CDR3 sequence (DNA): TGTGCCAGCAGCCATCCAGGGGCAGGGGCCAACGTCCTGACTTTC. Encoded protein: CASSHPGAGANVLTF. The whole variable domain, filled in from reference TRBV16 and TRBJ2-6, reads GEEVAQTPKHLVRGEGQKAKLYCAPIKGHSYVFWYQQVLKNEFKFLISFQNENVFDETGMPKERFSAKCLPNSPCSLEIQATKLEDSAVYFCASSHPGAGANVLTFGAGSRLTVL.

The rearrangement joins TRBV3-1 (or the pseudogene TRBV3-2) to TRBJ2-1; 8 bases are shared with TRBD1. With V trimmed by 2 bases and J by 4 bases, 10 bases remained unmatched. The CDR3 loop spans 17 amino acids. Germline V lookup: CDR1 LGHDT, CDR2 YNNKEL (reference sequence). For the CDR3, the DNA is TGTGCCAGCAGCCAAAAGTGGAAACAGGGGGTTTACAATGAGCAGTTCTTC. Encoded protein: CASSQKWKQGVYNEQFF.

J is TRBJ1-5 and V is TRBV6-4; the D gene is possibly TRBD1 (6 bases). CDR1 is MRHNA and CDR2 is SNTAGT in the germline V gene. Trimming stripped 6 bases from V and 0 bases from J, with 12 bases between. The CDR3 is made up of 15 amino acids. The CDR3 here is CASREQGYSNQPQHF. As DNA, the CDR3 is TGTGCCAGCAGGGAACAGGGCTATAGCAATCAGCCCCAGCATTTT.

CDR3 bases: TGCAGCGTTGCCCAGGGCTCTTTACGTGGCTACACCTTC. It is translated as CSVAQGSLRGYTF. The chain couples TRBV29-1 to TRBJ1-2; tentative D call: TRBD1 (5 bases). V gave up 4 bases and J gave up 7 bases, with 16 bases separating them. The CDR3 is 13 amino acids. In germline, CDR1 is SQVTM, CDR2 ANQGSEA.

Only a few counts were recorded for this clone. The V gene is TRBV19, the J gene TRBJ1-2; TRBD1 matches at 7 bases. The germline CDR1 and CDR2 sequences are LNHDA and SQIVND (reference sequence). This CDR3 contains 15 residues. The V gene end was trimmed by 4 bases and the J gene end by 4 bases; junction bases not matched to a gene: 9. In DNA form, the CDR3 reads TGTGCCAGTAGTACCCGTCAGGACAGGATCTATGGCTACACCTTC. It specifies CASSTRQDRIYGYTF. The whole variable domain, remainder taken from reference TRBV19 and TRBJ1-2, is DGGITQSPKYLFRKEGQNVTLSCEQNLNHDAMYWYRQDPGQGLRLIYYSQIVNDFQKGDIAEGYSVSREKKESFPLTVTSAQKNPTAFYLCASSTRQDRIYGYTFGSGTRLTVV.

This chain joins TRBV7-9 and TRBJ2-5; possible D gene TRBD1, 7 bases. CDR1 is SEHNR, CDR2 FQNEAQ, per germline (reference sequence). V was trimmed by 1 base and J by 2 bases, leaving 20 bases between them. This CDR3 is 18 amino acids long. The CDR3 coding sequence is TGTGCCAGCAGCTTAGGATGGGAGTCGGCAGGGGGGCAAGAGACCCAGTACTTC. Translation: CASSLGWESAGGQETQYF.

The chain is built from TRBV30 and TRBJ1-4; 10 nucleotides match TRBD1. The J segment lost 7 bases and the V segment lost 3 bases, leaving 5 bases of the junction unmatched. Germline-derived CDR1 and CDR2 are GTSNPN and SVGIG (reference sequence). This CDR3 region has 14 residues. CDR3 nucleotides: TGTGCCTGGAGGGACAGGGGGGGAGCTGAAAAACTGTTTTTT. Translating it yields CAWRDRGGAEKLFF.

The chain employs TRBV16 and TRBJ1-5; D might be TRBD1 (6 bases). Germline loops: CDR1 KGHSY, CDR2 FQNENV. This CDR3 is built from 15 residues. The V gene lost 3 bases and the J gene lost 1 base, with 10 bases spanning the gap. CDR3 protein: CASSQQTGSNQPQHF. For the CDR3, the DNA is TGTGCCAGCAGCCAGCAAACAGGGAGCAATCAGCCCCAGCATTTT.

The rearrangement joins TRBV7-6 to TRBJ2-1; 9 bases agree with TRBD2. CDR1 and CDR2 from the germline V gene are SGHVS and FNYEAQ. The CDR3 totals 15 residues. V was clipped by 5 bases and J by 7 bases; unmatched bases: 9. The CDR3 DNA reads as TGTGCCAGCAGCCCCGGTGGCGGGAGGGTAAATGAGCAGTTCTTC. This sequence encodes CASSPGGGRVNEQFF.

The rearrangement links TRBV6-5 to TRBJ2-3, with 13 bases identical to TRBD2. V was pared by 10 bases and J by 1 base, with 5 bases of the junction left unmatched. Per germline, CDR1 MNHEY and CDR2 SVGAGI. The CDR3 has 15 amino acids. The CDR3 protein is CATTSGRAGTDTQYF. DNA for the CDR3: TGTGCCACCACTAGCGGGAGGGCCGGCACAGATACGCAGTATTTT.